The T cell receptor (beta chain) under discussion was sequenced for a study of stem cell transplantation in POMP-related autoinflammatory disease. The germline CDR1 and CDR2 sequences are GTSNPN and SVGIG (reference sequence). The CDR3 totals 13 residues. V shed 0 bases and J shed 5 bases, with 8 bases lying between them. Generated by immunoSEQ multiplex PCR, the TCRdb table keeps only in-frame clones and is missing some. The sample lists 25,000 to 30,000 clones, 82% seen once, with around 2.5% in the top ten. V usage is TRBV30 and J usage is TRBJ1-5; the D gene is possibly TRBD1 (5 bases). This sequence was found in a human donor with POMP-related autoinflammation and immune dysregulation (PRAID). The source material was CD4+ T cells from PBMCs, sampled before stem cell transplantation. The CDR3, as DNA: TGTGCCTGGAGTGTAGGAGGGGATCAGCCCCAGCATTTT. Encoded protein: CAWSVGGDQPQHF.